The 32 T cell receptor beta chains in this list originate from one sample, sequenced in a study of blood T cell repertoires in COVID-19. The data were produced by immunoSEQ multiplex PCR, yet TCRdb's version contains in-frame clones alone and is incomplete. The table includes some 200,000 clones, roughly 80% detected once. Sequenced: peripheral blood. Source of these receptors: a woman aged 70-85 years with acute or convalescent COVID-19.

This clone was detected only a few times. V usage is TRBV6-6 and J usage is TRBJ2-4; 7 bases fit TRBD1. Germline V lookup: CDR1 MNHNY, CDR2 SVGAGI (reference sequence). The CDR3 is 15 residues long. Trimming cost V 5 bases and J 4 bases; bases outside gene matches: 8. CDR3 sequence reads: CASSLRETGKNIQYF. The CDR3 DNA reads TGTGCCAGCAGTCTTCGAGAGACAGGGAAAAACATTCAGTACTTC.

The rearrangement uses TRBV18 and TRBJ1-1; no reliable D call. Germline V gene data show CDR1 as KGHSH and CDR2 as LQKENI. Trimming took 5 bases from V and 1 from J, leaving 11 bases between them. The CDR3 has 14 residues. The CDR3 DNA follows: TGTGCCAGCTCAGCAGGATATGGGAACACTGAAGCTTTCTTT. This sequence encodes CASSAGYGNTEAFF.

The gene calls are TRBV7-9 and TRBJ2-7; 8 positions agree with TRBD1. After removal of 5 bases from V and 3 bases from J, the junction contained 12 bases not matched to a gene. CDR1 is SEHNR, CDR2 FQNEAQ, per germline (reference sequence). The CDR3 sequence is 16 residues long. The CDR3 nucleotides read TGTGCCAGCAGCCGCAGGGGGCAGGGGTCCCTCTACGAGCAGTACTTC. Encoded protein: CASSRRGQGSLYEQYF.

The chain employs TRBV15 and TRBJ2-1; the match to TRBD2 covers 12 bases. CDR3 length equals 17 residues. The ends lost 3 bases at V and 3 bases at J; junction bases unmatched: 6. The germline V gene encodes CDR1 LNHNV and CDR2 YYDKDF (reference sequence). CDR3 in amino acids: CATSSIPGLAGYNEQFF. The DNA of the CDR3 is TGTGCCACCAGCAGCATTCCGGGACTAGCGGGCTACAATGAGCAGTTCTTC.

The chain links TRBV30 to TRBJ1-5; D possibly corresponds to TRBD1 (6 bases). This CDR3 is built from 16 residues. The V gene's germline CDR1 is GTSNPN and CDR2 SVGIG (reference sequence). Trimming shortened V by 0 bases and J by 4 bases, and 16 bases separated the two germline ends. DNA of the CDR3: TGTGCCTGGAGTGTGCAGGGGCAAGCAATAAATCAGCCCCAGCATTTT. It specifies CAWSVQGQAINQPQHF.

The V gene is TRBV4-1, the J gene TRBJ2-7, with TRBD1 matching 8 bases. This CDR3 region has 14 residues. CDR1 and CDR2 (germline): MGHRA, YSYEKL. After removal of 3 bases from V and 2 bases from J, the junction contained 3 bases not matched to a gene. Written as DNA, the CDR3 is TGCGCCAGCAGCCAGGACAGGGCCCCCTACGAGCAGTACTTC. Translated: CASSQDRAPYEQYF.

The chain uses TRBV7-3 and TRBJ2-2; a possible D gene is TRBD2 (5 bases). V lost 4 bases to trimming and J lost 7 bases, with 7 bases between them. This CDR3 is built from 12 residues. CDR1 and CDR2 from the germline V gene are SGHTA and FQGTGA. CDR3 in DNA: TGTGCCAGCAGCTGGAGCGGCGGGGAGCTGTTTTTT. Protein: CASSWSGGELFF.

V usage is TRBV12-3 or TRBV12-4 and J usage is TRBJ1-5; the match to TRBD1 covers 7 bases. The V and J ends lost 3 bases and 10 bases, in that order; junction bases with no gene match: 3. This CDR3 contains 12 residues. The CDR3 sequence: CASSFTGDPQHF. The CDR3 nucleotides are TGTGCCAGCAGTTTCACAGGGGATCCCCAGCATTTT.

This sequence joins TRBV2 and TRBJ2-2; D is perhaps TRBD2 (6 bases). Trimming took off 3 bases at V and 7 bases at J, with 15 bases between the two ends. This CDR3 is built from 15 residues. From germline, CDR1 is SNHLY and CDR2 FYNNEI. In nucleotides, the CDR3 is TGTGCCAGCAGTGATGTGGCCGGGAGTGTCGGGGAGCTGTTTTTT. Encoded protein: CASSDVAGSVGELFF. Looking up the rest from reference TRBV2 and TRBJ2-2 gives the full variable domain: EPEVTQTPSHQVTQMGQEVILRCVPISNHLYFYWYRQILGQKVEFLVSFYNNEISEKSEIFDDQFSVERPDGSNFTLKIRSTKLEDSAMYFCASSDVAGSVGELFFGEGSRLTVL.

This rearrangement joins TRBV7-2 to TRBJ2-1, with 7 bases aligning to TRBD1. Germline V gene lookup returns CDR1 SGHTA and CDR2 FQGNSA. The CDR3 is 15 residues long. V was pared by 8 bases and J by 4 bases, with 11 bases of the junction left unmatched. As DNA, the CDR3 is TGTGCCAGCCAGCCAGGGGGTTCCCATTACAATGAGCAGTTCTTC. Translation: CASQPGGSHYNEQFF.

The chain joins TRBV3-1 (or the pseudogene TRBV3-2) to TRBJ2-7, with D possibly matching TRBD2 (5 bases). This CDR3 region has 15 residues. Trimming pared 4 bases from V and 0 bases from J, leaving 13 bases between. Germline loops: CDR1 LGHDT, CDR2 YNNKEL (reference sequence). The CDR3 spells CASSRGPGNSYEQYF. For the CDR3, the DNA is TGTGCCAGCAGCCGTGGGCCGGGGAACTCCTACGAGCAGTACTTC.

This chain connects TRBV18 to TRBJ1-1; TRBD1 is a possible D gene (5 bases). The germline CDR1 and CDR2 sequences are KGHSH and LQKENI. V was cut by 5 bases and J by 0 bases, with 7 bases left in between. The CDR3 is 13 residues long. Here the CDR3 DNA reads TGTGCCAGCTCAGAAGGGGTGAACACTGAAGCTTTCTTT. Translated, it gives CASSEGVNTEAFF.

The genes are TRBV24-1 and TRBJ1-2; D is uncertain. The CDR3 runs 13 residues. V was clipped by 7 bases and J by 6 bases, with 14 bases between them. Germline V gene lookup returns CDR1 KGHDR and CDR2 SFDVKD. CDR3 sequence: CATSAGLNNGYTF. In nucleotides, the CDR3 is TGTGCCACCAGCGCGGGCCTGAATAATGGCTACACCTTC.

This clone was recorded a few times. As DNA, the CDR3 is TGTGCCAGCAGCAAACGGACTAGCGACGACACAGATACGCAGTATTTT. Protein product: CASSKRTSDDTDTQYF. The rearrangement uses TRBV7-9 and TRBJ2-3; 9 bases align to TRBD2. The J segment lost 2 bases and the V segment lost 5 bases, leaving 8 bases of the junction unmatched. CDR3 length equals 16 residues. From germline, CDR1 is SEHNR and CDR2 FQNEAQ (reference sequence).

The chain links TRBV7-2 to TRBJ1-5; D is ambiguous. Germline-derived CDR1 and CDR2 are SGHTA and FQGNSA. V gave up 1 base and J gave up 5 bases, with 12 bases separating them. The length of the CDR3 is 15 residues. DNA for the CDR3: TGTGCCAGCAGCTTAGATTTACAGTACCATCAGCCCCAGCATTTT. Residues: CASSLDLQYHQPQHF.

This clone was seen more than once but under ten times. The chain carries TRBV20-1 and TRBJ2-1; TRBD2 matches 10 bases. The CDR3 covers 16 residues. From germline, CDR1 is DFQATT and CDR2 SNEGSKA (reference sequence). V trimming: 3 bases; J trimming: 7 bases; junction bases outside the gene matches: 12. Here the CDR3 DNA reads TGCAGTGCTAGTAGGATAGCGGGGGGCCTTATTAATGAGCAGTTCTTC. As protein: CSASRIAGGLINEQFF.

The chain joins TRBV27 to TRBJ1-3, with D maybe TRBD1 (5 bases). The CDR3 runs to 14 residues. Germline V gene sequence: CDR1 MNHEY, CDR2 SMNVEV (reference sequence). Between the trimmed V and J ends, which lost 0 bases and 3 bases, there was a span of 6 bases. CDR3 sequence (DNA): TGTGCCAGCAGTTTATCAGGGGTTGGAAACACCATATATTTT. Its protein product is CASSLSGVGNTIYF.

This sequence joins TRBV2 and TRBJ1-1, with D unresolved. This CDR3 comprises 12 residues. With 8 bases removed from V and 2 bases from J, the gap between germline ends came to 9 bases. CDR1 and CDR2 from the germline V gene are SNHLY and FYNNEI. The DNA for the CDR3 is TGTGCCAGCCACGATCTAAACACTGAAGCTTTCTTT. It translates to CASHDLNTEAFF.

V gene TRBV30 combines with J gene TRBJ2-7, with D tentatively TRBD1 (6 bases). The germline V and J ends were trimmed by 4 bases and 6 bases, with 22 bases remaining between them. Germline lookup yields CDR1 GTSNPN and CDR2 SVGIG (reference sequence). There are 15 residues in the CDR3. CDR3 region: CAWKSPGDIRPEQYF. The DNA for the CDR3 is TGTGCCTGGAAAAGCCCAGGGGATATCCGCCCCGAGCAGTACTTC.

The chain joins TRBV3-1 (or the pseudogene TRBV3-2) to TRBJ1-2; D is unresolved. The CDR3 runs 15 residues. Deletions cut 1 base from V and 4 bases from J, with 13 bases between. CDR1 is LGHDT, CDR2 YNNKEL, per germline (reference sequence). CDR3 protein: CASSQVAGIGYGYTF. The CDR3 region has the DNA TGTGCCAGCAGCCAAGTAGCCGGGATCGGCTATGGCTACACCTTC.

This chain links TRBV29-1 with TRBJ1-1, with D maybe TRBD1 (5 bases). Germline CDR1 and CDR2: SQVTM and ANQGSEA. With 4 bases removed from V and 2 bases from J, the gap between germline ends came to 11 bases. The CDR3 length is 13 residues. CDR3 residues: CSVVTGGNTEAFF. As DNA, the CDR3 is TGCAGCGTTGTGACCGGGGGAAACACTGAAGCTTTCTTT.

V gene TRBV4-1 combines with J gene TRBJ2-5; TRBD1 might be the D (5 bases). CDR3 size: 14 residues. Germline V lookup: CDR1 MGHRA, CDR2 YSYEKL. Deletions cut 3 bases from V and 4 bases from J, with 12 bases between. As DNA, the CDR3 is TGCGCCAGCAGCCATGGGGCAGGCCGAGAGACCCAGTACTTC. The encoded protein is CASSHGAGRETQYF.

The gene calls are TRBV2 and TRBJ2-7; a weak D match, TRBD1 (6 bases). Germline assignment: CDR1 SNHLY and CDR2 FYNNEI. The CDR3 has 13 residues. V was clipped by 5 bases and J by 6 bases, with 14 bases between them. The CDR3 DNA sequence: TGTGCCAGCAGTCCAGACAGGCCAGGCGAGCAGTACTTC. It translates to CASSPDRPGEQYF.

This sequence joins TRBV28 and TRBJ2-5; TRBD2 matches 10 bases. The germline gives CDR1 MDHEN, CDR2 SYDVKM. V dropped 2 bases and J dropped 2; count of bases not matched to a gene: 8. This CDR3 spans 17 amino acids. CDR3 nucleotides: TGTGCCAGCAGTTTAGTTTTGCTAGCGGGAGAGCAAGAGACCCAGTACTTC. Amino acid sequence: CASSLVLLAGEQETQYF.

Worth noting for this clone: In the same sample, other DNA sequences code for this CDR3. CDR3 in DNA: TGTGCCAGCAGTCACGGGACAGGGCTTTCACCCCTCCACTTT. This translates into CASSHGTGLSPLHF. The chain combines TRBV6-5 with TRBJ1-6, with 9 bases that match TRBD1. CDR1 is MNHEY, CDR2 SVGAGI, per germline. This CDR3 region has 14 residues. J was trimmed by 9 bases and V by 5 bases; bases with no gene match: 5.

The CDR3 is CASSSAGGYEQFF. The CDR3 nucleotides are TGTGCCAGCAGTTCCGCGGGAGGATATGAGCAGTTCTTC. This chain links TRBV12-3 or TRBV12-4 with TRBJ2-1; 8 bases align to TRBD2. CDR3 length equals 13 residues. V shed 4 bases and J 8 bases; nucleotides not matched to a gene: 4.

The gene calls are TRBV28 and TRBJ1-5; 9 bases match TRBD1. This CDR3 is 15 amino acids long. The junction had 9 bases not matched to a gene; V was cut back by 5 bases and J by 7 bases. Germline CDR1 is MDHEN and CDR2 is SYDVKM. The CDR3 spells CASSSRDRARQPQHF. The CDR3 bases are TGTGCCAGCAGTAGCCGGGACAGGGCACGGCAGCCCCAGCATTTT.

This clone was picked up a small number of times. The V gene is TRBV19, the J gene TRBJ2-7, with TRBD1 identical over 7 bases. In germline, CDR1 is LNHDA, CDR2 SQIVND (reference sequence). CDR3 length: 14 residues. V shed 4 bases, J shed 4 bases, and the junction held 7 bases outside the gene matches. CDR3 sequence: CASSTWDRGYEQYF. The CDR3 DNA follows: TGTGCCAGTAGTACCTGGGACAGAGGATACGAGCAGTACTTC.

The chain is built from TRBV11-2 and TRBJ1-2, with D perhaps TRBD1 (5 bases). V lost 1 base and J lost 10, with 16 bases in between. The CDR3 covers 14 residues. The germline CDR1 and CDR2 sequences are SGHAT and FQNNGV. The CDR3 DNA sequence: TGTGCCAGCAGCTTAGGGCCATCCGGGGGTGACTACACCTTC. Its protein product is CASSLGPSGGDYTF.

The chain links TRBV29-1 to TRBJ1-4, with a weak D call TRBD1 (5 bases). The V end was cut by 0 bases, the J end by 7 bases, with 15 bases between. Germline V gene sequence: CDR1 SQVTM, CDR2 ANQGSEA. The CDR3 loop spans 15 amino acids. The CDR3 sequence is CSVEDLSGWGEKLFF. The CDR3 nucleotides are TGCAGCGTTGAAGATCTATCAGGGTGGGGTGAAAAACTGTTTTTT.

The chain is built from TRBV5-4 and TRBJ2-3, with 11 positions matching TRBD2. The germline CDR1 and CDR2 sequences are SGHNT and YYREEE (reference sequence). The ends lost 4 bases at V and 4 bases at J; junction bases unmatched: 20. The CDR3 is made up of 20 amino acids. The CDR3: CASSGAPVAGGPQSSDTQYF. CDR3 coding DNA: TGTGCCAGCAGCGGCGCCCCGGTAGCGGGAGGGCCTCAATCCTCAGATACGCAGTATTTT.

This chain links TRBV20-1 with TRBJ2-1, with TRBD1 identical over 7 bases. This CDR3 has 14 residues. The V gene's germline CDR1 is DFQATT and CDR2 SNEGSKA (reference sequence). The J segment lost 10 bases and the V segment lost 3 bases, leaving 12 bases of the junction unmatched. The CDR3 region is CSASGDRDSVEQFF. The CDR3 region has the DNA TGCAGTGCTAGTGGAGACAGGGATTCGGTCGAGCAGTTCTTC.